This TCR beta chain derives from a study of CD8+CD57+ T cells in acquired aplastic anemia (dated 2018 in TCRdb). With respect to the entire study: Extracted DNA from sorted CD4+ and CD8+ cells averaged about 3 ug, ranging from roughly 0.2 to 30 ug. Healthy donor samples averaged approximately 10 million reads for CD4+ and 11 million to 13 million for CD8+ cells.

Turning to this clonotype: Its antigen is still unknown. The sample holds no much larger clone one base away, and base qualities are not on file.

What the study reported, not specific to this receptor: Around 30 CD8+ CDR3 sequences were shared between patients and controls but appeared highly expressed in patients and within their immunodominant clones. Between patients and healthy controls, no significant difference in CD8+ Simpson's diversity was found (P=0.060).

TCR repertoires of sorted CD4+ and CD8+ blood T cells from severe aplastic anemia patients and healthy subjects were deep-sequenced in the study. Ficoll-Paque density gradient centrifugation was used to isolate peripheral blood mononuclear cells. Before DNA was extracted, CD4+ and CD8+ T cells were sorted using either FACS or magnetic beads. Profiling of TCR beta VDJ combinations and CDR3 sequences used genomic DNA as the template. TCR repertoire sequencing was run on an Illumina HiSeq 2000. The study's own analysis went as follows. TRBV/TRBJ rearrangement plots, CDR3 size and DJ length profiles, and Simpson's diversity index were used to evaluate the repertoires. The most abundant DNA sequence in the deep sequencing data was defined as the immunodominant clone. CDR3 amino acid sequences were screened for sharing across subjects and were compared with published repertoires and the VDJdb database. Through fastp at Q25 and MiXCR, TCRdb rebuilt clones from the public reads, retaining in-frame beta chains. Rows matching on CDR3 protein sequence are summarized as one entry with the most common DNA and genes. The V and J calls follow TCRdb's processing rather than the paper's. In all, the sample holds about 42,000 distinct CDR3 sequences, and around 67% of those were seen once. Around a quarter of the sample is held by the ten biggest clonotypes.

The sequenced material came from sorted CD4+, CD8+, or CD8+CD57+ T cells (not recorded which) from PBMCs. The sequence was collected from a human donor in good health, serving as a control.

DNA sequence: TGTGCCAGCAGCTCATCACAGACAGATACGCAGTATTTT. Its product reads: CASSSSQTDTQYF. In this chain, TRBV7-6 is recombined with TRBJ2-3; the D gene identity is not certain. V and J are truncated by 4 bases and 3 bases respectively, leaving an intervening sequence of 8 bases. CDR1 SGHVS and CDR2 FNYEAQ are derived from the germline V gene. The CDR3 contains 13 residues, cysteine and phenylalanine counted. Only the CDR3 DNA is retained, 39 bases long and in frame from the first base.